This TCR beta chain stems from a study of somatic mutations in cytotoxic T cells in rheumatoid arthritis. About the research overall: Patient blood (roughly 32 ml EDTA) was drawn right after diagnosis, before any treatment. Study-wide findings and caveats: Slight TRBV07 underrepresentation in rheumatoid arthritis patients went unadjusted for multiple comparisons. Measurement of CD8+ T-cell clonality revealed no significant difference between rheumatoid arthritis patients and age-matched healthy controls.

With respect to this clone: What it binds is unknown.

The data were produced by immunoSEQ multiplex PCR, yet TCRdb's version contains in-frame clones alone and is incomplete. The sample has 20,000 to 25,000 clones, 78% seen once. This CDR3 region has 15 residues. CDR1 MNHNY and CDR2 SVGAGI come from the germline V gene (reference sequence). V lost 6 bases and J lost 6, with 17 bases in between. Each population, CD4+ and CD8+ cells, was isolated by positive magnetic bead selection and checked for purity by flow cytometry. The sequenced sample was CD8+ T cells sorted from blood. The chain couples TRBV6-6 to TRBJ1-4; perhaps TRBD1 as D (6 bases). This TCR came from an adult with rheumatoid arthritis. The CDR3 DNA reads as TGTGCCAGCAGCTCCGACAGGCCGGAGTATGAAAAACTGTTTTTT. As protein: CASSSDRPEYEKLFF.